This T cell receptor beta chain was captured in a study of blood T cell repertoires in COVID-19. Study in general: COVID-19 samples collected from the United States, Italy and Spain covered acute and convalescent phases. In each case, the material was cDNA or gDNA derived from T cells, B-cell-depleted T cells, or PBMCs.

The table lists this clone with a few counts. From germline, CDR1 is SGDLS and CDR2 YYNGEE. Trimming removed 1 base from V and 2 bases from J; junction bases left unmatched: 4. CDR3 length: 16 amino acids. In the authors' workflow: Using reference gene primer amplification, nucleated cell counts were estimated. Libraries were prepared by immunoSEQ multiplex PCR; TCRdb keeps only in-frame clonotypes and omits some of them. Clone size and the V and J calls come from that table; the DNA yielded D and trimming. The table includes hundreds of thousands of clones, approximately 80% detected once. Sequencing was done on a sample of peripheral blood. The chain couples TRBV9 to TRBJ2-2; 8 bases match TRBD1. This TCR derives from a woman aged 80 or over with active or convalescent COVID-19. Written as DNA, the CDR3 is TGTGCCAGCAGCGTACGGACAGGGACCAACACCGGGGAGCTGTTTTTT. As protein: CASSVRTGTNTGELFF.